Included here is one T cell receptor beta chain sequence, with context. This sample was included in a study of blood T cell repertoires in COVID-19. Study-wide context: Some COVID-19 samples were acute and others convalescent; all came from the United States, Italy and Spain. PBMCs, B-cell-depleted T cells, or T cells provided the cDNA or gDNA that made up the material.

Per the original data handling: Cell counts per sample came from amplifying reference gene primers. The data were produced by immunoSEQ multiplex PCR, yet TCRdb's version contains in-frame clones alone and is incomplete. That table furnishes V, J and clone size, whereas the DNA furnished D and trimming. The table includes 200,000 to 250,000 clones, under 90% detected once. This CDR3 has 17 amino acids. Germline values: CDR1 SGHAT, CDR2 FQNNGV. The V and J ends lost 5 bases and 0 bases, in that order; junction bases with no gene match: 10. This TCR was recovered from a man older than 75 with acute or convalescent COVID-19. The chain is built from TRBV11-2 and TRBJ2-7; TRBD1 matches at 10 bases. Specimen: peripheral blood. CDR3 sequence: CASSQRGQGQRSYEQYF. The DNA of the CDR3 is TGTGCCAGCAGCCAAAGGGGACAGGGGCAACGCTCCTACGAGCAGTACTTC.